The 16 T cell receptor beta chains below all came from one sample that was sequenced in a study of blood T cell repertoires in COVID-19. Generated by immunoSEQ multiplex PCR, the TCRdb table keeps only in-frame clones and is missing some. The table has tens of thousands of clones, about 85% seen once. Sequencing input: peripheral blood. Every receptor here comes from a woman in her sixties or seventies with acute or convalescent COVID-19.

This clone was seen more than once but under ten times. The rearrangement uses TRBV7-8 and TRBJ2-7; D possibly corresponds to TRBD2 (5 bases). Germline values: CDR1 SGHVS, CDR2 FQNEAQ. Trimming left V 5 bases short and J 4 bases short, with 12 bases between. The length of the CDR3 is 13 residues. The CDR3 bases are TGTGCCAGCAGCCGGCTGTCGGGGTACGAGCAGTACGTC. As protein: CASSRLSGYEQYV.

The CDR3 DNA follows: TGTGCCAGTAGTAGGTCGGCAGGGGGCTTAGCTAACTATGGCTACACCTTC. Translation: CASSRSAGGLANYGYTF. The chain recombines TRBV19 with TRBJ1-2, with TRBD1 matching over 8 bases. CDR3 size: 17 residues. The trim removed 4 bases at V and 0 bases at J, leaving 10 bases unmatched. Germline CDR1 and CDR2: LNHDA and SQIVND (reference sequence).

This chain uses TRBV28 with TRBJ2-1, with 8 bases identical to TRBD2. Germline CDR1 reads MDHEN; CDR2 reads SYDVKM. The CDR3 consists of 15 residues. V lost 6 bases to trimming and J lost 7 bases; unmatched junction nucleotides: 11. The CDR3 spells CASRSTRGGRNEQFF. The CDR3 coding sequence is TGTGCCAGCAGGTCAACCCGGGGGGGGCGTAATGAGCAGTTCTTC.

The V and J genes are TRBV19 and TRBJ1-2, with 9 bases that match TRBD1. There are 15 residues in the CDR3. Germline CDR1 reads LNHDA; CDR2 reads SQIVND (reference sequence). With V trimmed by 4 bases and J by 4 bases, 7 bases remained unmatched. This CDR3 reads CASSRGTGMGYGYTF. The CDR3 DNA is TGTGCCAGTAGTAGGGGGACAGGGATGGGCTATGGCTACACCTTC.

This clone is a singleton in its sample. This rearrangement joins TRBV6-4 to TRBJ2-2, with 8 nucleotides matching TRBD1. CDR1 is MRHNA and CDR2 is SNTAGT in the germline V gene. The CDR3 is made up of 15 amino acids. After removal of 3 bases from V and 5 bases from J, the junction contained 5 bases not matched to a gene. The CDR3 loop is CASSESGTGTGELFF. The CDR3 bases are TGTGCCAGCAGTGAATCCGGGACAGGAACCGGGGAGCTGTTTTTT.

The chain couples TRBV19 to TRBJ1-6, with unresolved D. Germline values: CDR1 LNHDA, CDR2 SQIVND (reference sequence). Deletions cut 6 bases from V and 7 bases from J, with 16 bases between. The CDR3 totals 15 residues. The CDR3 DNA reads as TGTGCCAGTAGGGACTACACAGCGACAAATTCACCCCTCCACTTT. Protein: CASRDYTATNSPLHF. The entire variable domain, with the rest obtained from reference TRBV19 and TRBJ1-6, is as follows: DGGITQSPKYLFRKEGQNVTLSCEQNLNHDAMYWYRQDPGQGLRLIYYSQIVNDFQKGDIAEGYSVSREKKESFPLTVTSAQKNPTAFYLCASRDYTATNSPLHFGNGTRLTVT.

The V and J genes are TRBV11-3 and TRBJ2-1; 9 nucleotides line up with TRBD1. V was pared by 0 bases and J by 7 bases, with 4 bases of the junction left unmatched. Germline V lookup: CDR1 SGHNT, CDR2 YENEEA. The CDR3 runs 15 residues. CDR3 amino acids: CASSLEGQGLNEQFF. In DNA form, the CDR3 reads TGTGCCAGCAGCTTAGAGGGACAGGGCCTAAATGAGCAGTTCTTC.

The chain couples TRBV5-1 to TRBJ2-1, with 11 bases matching TRBD1. Germline lookup yields CDR1 SGHRS and CDR2 YFSETQ. The CDR3 totals 15 residues. V dropped 4 bases and J dropped 5; count of bases not matched to a gene: 5. CDR3 in DNA: TGCGCCAGCAGCGCTGGACAGGGGGCGGACAATGAGCAGTTCTTC. Protein product: CASSAGQGADNEQFF.

The genes are TRBV6-5 and TRBJ1-1, with D tentatively TRBD1 (5 bases). Trimming took 0 bases from V and 1 from J, leaving 6 bases between them. The germline gives CDR1 MNHEY, CDR2 SVGAGI. The CDR3 sequence is 14 residues long. As DNA, the CDR3 is TGTGCCAGCAGTTACTCGCAGGGGAACACTGAAGCTTTCTTT. Translation: CASSYSQGNTEAFF.

The chain has TRBV5-1 and TRBJ1-4, with 11 bases that match TRBD1. The CDR3 runs to 15 residues. CDR1 and CDR2 (germline): SGHRS, YFSETQ. Losses at the gene ends were 4 bases for V and 10 bases for J; bases not matched to a gene: 9. The CDR3 is CASSIGTGGVVKLFF. The CDR3 coding sequence is TGCGCCAGCAGCATCGGGACAGGGGGGGTGGTAAAACTGTTTTTT.

The table lists this clone with a count of one. The chain joins TRBV3-1 (or the pseudogene TRBV3-2) to TRBJ1-4, with a weak D call TRBD1 (5 bases). Trimming stripped 0 bases from V and 3 bases from J, with 17 bases between. CDR1 is LGHDT and CDR2 is YNNKEL in the germline V gene (reference sequence). This CDR3 comprises 18 residues. The CDR3 loop reads CASSQDLGYKGSNEKLFF. The CDR3 nucleotides read TGTGCCAGCAGCCAAGACCTGGGGTACAAGGGGTCTAATGAAAAACTGTTTTTT.

The gene calls are TRBV7-6 and TRBJ2-1; 8 nucleotides line up with TRBD1. V was pared by 5 bases and J by 1 base, with 4 bases of the junction left unmatched. Germline loops: CDR1 SGHVS, CDR2 FNYEAQ. The CDR3 totals 15 residues. CDR3 in amino acids: CASSVGQGSYNEQFF. CDR3 in DNA: TGTGCCAGCAGCGTAGGACAGGGTTCCTACAATGAGCAGTTCTTC.

V gene TRBV10-1 combines with J gene TRBJ2-2; the match to TRBD2 covers 12 bases. Germline-derived CDR1 and CDR2 are WNHNN and SYGVQD (reference sequence). This CDR3 contains 17 residues. With V trimmed by 4 bases and J by 1 base, 4 bases remained unmatched. The CDR3 region has the DNA TGCGCCAGCAGTGCGGCTAGCGGGAGGGAGAACACCGGGGAGCTGTTTTTT. Protein product: CASSAASGRENTGELFF.

J is TRBJ1-2 and V is TRBV28; D call uncertain. Looked up from germline, CDR1 is MDHEN and CDR2 is SYDVKM. Between the trimmed V and J ends, which lost 2 bases and 4 bases, there was a span of 17 bases. The CDR3 has 16 residues. The CDR3 nucleotides are TGTGCCAGCAGTTTAGCAAGTACGGTGAAGAGCTATGGCTACACCTTC. Its protein is CASSLASTVKSYGYTF.

The CDR3, as DNA: TGTGCCTGGAGTGCAGGGTATAACTATGGCTACACCTTC. Its translation is CAWSAGYNYGYTF. The chain has TRBV30 and TRBJ1-2; maybe TRBD1 (5 bases). The CDR3 totals 13 residues. The V end lost 1 base, the J end lost 1 base, and 7 bases lay between the germline ends. Germline CDR1 and CDR2: GTSNPN and SVGIG (reference sequence).

The chain is built from TRBV19 and TRBJ1-5; 8 nucleotides line up with TRBD1. This CDR3 has 15 residues. The germline V gene encodes CDR1 LNHDA and CDR2 SQIVND (reference sequence). The V segment lost 4 bases and the J segment 7 bases; nucleotides outside the gene matches: 9. CDR3 in amino acids: CASSKTGDVYQPQHF. DNA of the CDR3: TGTGCCAGTAGTAAGACAGGGGACGTTTACCAGCCCCAGCATTTT.